This T cell receptor (beta chain) was identified during a study of blood T cell repertoires in COVID-19. From germline, CDR1 is MNHEY and CDR2 SVGAGI. The CDR3 covers 15 residues. The V gene lost 6 bases and the J gene lost 0 bases, with 14 bases spanning the gap. The authors' processing: Amplification of reference gene primers was used by the study to estimate nucleated cell counts. The table came from immunoSEQ multiplex PCR; TCRdb's copy has only in-frame clones and leaves some out. The V and J calls and clone size were taken over from that table, and D and trimming were inferred from the DNA. Altogether roughly 230,000 clones are present, approximately 80% being singletons, with the ten largest covering about 10%.

The chain links TRBV6-5 to TRBJ1-1; D call uncertain. The origin of this receptor is a woman older than 75 with COVID-19, enrolled during active disease. Material for sequencing was peripheral blood. The CDR3 bases are TGTGCCAGCAGACCCGCCGGGGTAGTGAACACTGAAGCTTTCTTT. This sequence encodes CASRPAGVVNTEAFF.